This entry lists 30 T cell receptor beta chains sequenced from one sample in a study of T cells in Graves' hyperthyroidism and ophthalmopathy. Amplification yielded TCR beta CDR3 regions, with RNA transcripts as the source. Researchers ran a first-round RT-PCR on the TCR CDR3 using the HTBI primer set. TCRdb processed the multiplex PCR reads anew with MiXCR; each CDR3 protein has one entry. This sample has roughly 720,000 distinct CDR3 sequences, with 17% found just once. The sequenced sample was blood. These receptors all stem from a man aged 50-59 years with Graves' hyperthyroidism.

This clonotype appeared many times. CDR3 in DNA: TGTGCCATCGGGCGCGGGGTGGGAGAAAAACTGTTTTTT. Protein sequence: CAIGRGVGEKLFF. The chain uses TRBV10-3 and TRBJ1-4; D remains unclear. CDR3 length: 13 amino acids. V lost 8 bases and J 8 bases, leaving 15 bases between the germline ends. The germline gives CDR1 ENHRY, CDR2 SYGVKD.

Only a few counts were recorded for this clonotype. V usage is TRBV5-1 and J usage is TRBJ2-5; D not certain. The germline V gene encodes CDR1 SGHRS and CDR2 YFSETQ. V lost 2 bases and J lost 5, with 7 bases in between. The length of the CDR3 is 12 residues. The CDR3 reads CASSFPGETQYF. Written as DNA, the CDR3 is TGCGCCAGCAGCTTCCCCGGCGAGACCCAGTACTTC.

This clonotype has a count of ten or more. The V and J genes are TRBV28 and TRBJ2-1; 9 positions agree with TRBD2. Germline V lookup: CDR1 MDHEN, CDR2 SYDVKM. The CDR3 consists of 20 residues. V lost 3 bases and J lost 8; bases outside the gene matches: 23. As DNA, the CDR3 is TGTGCCAGCAGTTTCTTAGAGGGCAGGGCTTGGGCTAGCGGGATCGATGAGCAGTTCTTC. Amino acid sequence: CASSFLEGRAWASGIDEQFF.

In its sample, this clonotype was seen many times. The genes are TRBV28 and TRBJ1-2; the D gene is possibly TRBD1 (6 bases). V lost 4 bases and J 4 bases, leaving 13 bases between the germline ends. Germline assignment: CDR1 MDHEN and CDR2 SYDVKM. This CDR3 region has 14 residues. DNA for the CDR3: TGTGCCAGCAGTTCGCAGACAGGCCGCTATGGCTACACCTTC. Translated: CASSSQTGRYGYTF.

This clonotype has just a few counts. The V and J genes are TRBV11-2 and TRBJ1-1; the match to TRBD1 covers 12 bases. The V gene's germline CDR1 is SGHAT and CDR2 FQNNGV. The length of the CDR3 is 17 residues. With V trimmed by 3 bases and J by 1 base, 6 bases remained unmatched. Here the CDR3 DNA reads TGTGCCAGCAGCTTTCTCACGGGACAGGGGGCGAACACTGAAGCTTTCTTT. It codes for CASSFLTGQGANTEAFF.

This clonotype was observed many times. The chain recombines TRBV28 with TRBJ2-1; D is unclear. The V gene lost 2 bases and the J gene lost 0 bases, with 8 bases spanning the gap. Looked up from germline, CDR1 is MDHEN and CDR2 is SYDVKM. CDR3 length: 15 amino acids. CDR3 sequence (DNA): TGTGCCAGCAGTTTACGCGTCAGCTCCTACAATGAGCAGTTCTTC. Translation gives CASSLRVSSYNEQFF.

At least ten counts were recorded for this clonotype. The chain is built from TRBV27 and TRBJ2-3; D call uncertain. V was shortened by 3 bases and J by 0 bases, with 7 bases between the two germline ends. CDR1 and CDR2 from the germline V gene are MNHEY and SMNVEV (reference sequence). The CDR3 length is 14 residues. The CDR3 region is CASSFQISTDTQYF. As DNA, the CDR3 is TGTGCCAGCAGTTTTCAGATTAGCACAGATACGCAGTATTTT.

CDR3 in amino acids: CAISETGQQETQYF. DNA for the CDR3: TGTGCCATCAGTGAAACAGGGCAACAAGAGACCCAGTACTTC. The chain links TRBV10-3 to TRBJ2-5, with D perhaps matching TRBD1 (6 bases). V gave up 3 bases and J gave up 2 bases, with 10 bases separating them. Germline CDR1 ENHRY, CDR2 SYGVKD. CDR3 length: 14 amino acids.

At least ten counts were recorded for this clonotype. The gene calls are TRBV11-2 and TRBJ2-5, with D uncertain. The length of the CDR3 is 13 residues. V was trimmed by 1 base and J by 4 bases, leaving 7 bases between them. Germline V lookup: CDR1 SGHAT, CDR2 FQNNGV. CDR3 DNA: TGTGCCAGCAGCTTAGGGGGTTTAGAGACCCAGTACTTC. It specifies CASSLGGLETQYF.

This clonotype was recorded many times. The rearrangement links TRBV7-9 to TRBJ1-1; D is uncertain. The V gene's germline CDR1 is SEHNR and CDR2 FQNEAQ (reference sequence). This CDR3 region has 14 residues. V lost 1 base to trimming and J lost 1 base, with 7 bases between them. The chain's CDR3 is CASSLEAGNTEAFF. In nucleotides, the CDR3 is TGTGCCAGCAGCTTAGAAGCAGGGAACACTGAAGCTTTCTTT.

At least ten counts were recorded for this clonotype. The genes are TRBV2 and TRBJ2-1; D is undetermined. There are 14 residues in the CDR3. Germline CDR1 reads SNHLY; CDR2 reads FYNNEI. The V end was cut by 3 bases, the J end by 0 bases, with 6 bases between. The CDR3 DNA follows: TGTGCCAGCAGTGACATGAGCTCCTACAATGAGCAGTTCTTC. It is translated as CASSDMSSYNEQFF.

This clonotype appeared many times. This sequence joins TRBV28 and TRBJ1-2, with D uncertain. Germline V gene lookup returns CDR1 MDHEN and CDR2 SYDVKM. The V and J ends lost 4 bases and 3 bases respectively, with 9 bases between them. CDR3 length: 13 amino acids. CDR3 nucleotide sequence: TGTGCCAGCAGTTGGGAGGATGACTATGGCTACACCTTC. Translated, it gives CASSWEDDYGYTF.

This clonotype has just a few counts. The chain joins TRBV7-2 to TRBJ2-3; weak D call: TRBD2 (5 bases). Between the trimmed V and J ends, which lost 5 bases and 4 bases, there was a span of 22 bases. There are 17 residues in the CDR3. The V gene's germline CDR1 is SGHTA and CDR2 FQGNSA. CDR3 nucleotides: TGTGCCAGCAGCCAACCAGACCGAGCGGAAACCTCAGATACGCAGTATTTT. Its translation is CASSQPDRAETSDTQYF.

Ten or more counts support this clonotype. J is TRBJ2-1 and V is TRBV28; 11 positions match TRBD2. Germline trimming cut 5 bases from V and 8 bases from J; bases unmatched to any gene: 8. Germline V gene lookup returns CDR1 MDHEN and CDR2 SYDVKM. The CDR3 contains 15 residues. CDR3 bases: TGTGCCAGCAGTACGACTAGCGGGAATCTGGATGAGCAGTTCTTC. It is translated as CASSTTSGNLDEQFF.

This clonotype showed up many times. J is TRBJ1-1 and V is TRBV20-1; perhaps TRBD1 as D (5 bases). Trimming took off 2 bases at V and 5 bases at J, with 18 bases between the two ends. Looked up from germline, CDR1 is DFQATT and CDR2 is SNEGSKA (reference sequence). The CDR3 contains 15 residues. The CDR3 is CSARYRQFGETEAFF. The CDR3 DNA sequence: TGCAGTGCTAGATATAGACAGTTTGGGGAAACTGAAGCTTTCTTT.

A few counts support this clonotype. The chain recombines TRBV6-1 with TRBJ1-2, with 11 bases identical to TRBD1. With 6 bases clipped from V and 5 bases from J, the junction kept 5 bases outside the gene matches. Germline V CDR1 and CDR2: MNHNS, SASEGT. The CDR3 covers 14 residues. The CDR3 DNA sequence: TGTGCCAGCAGCGGACAGGGGGCATGGTATGGCTACACCTTC. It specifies CASSGQGAWYGYTF.

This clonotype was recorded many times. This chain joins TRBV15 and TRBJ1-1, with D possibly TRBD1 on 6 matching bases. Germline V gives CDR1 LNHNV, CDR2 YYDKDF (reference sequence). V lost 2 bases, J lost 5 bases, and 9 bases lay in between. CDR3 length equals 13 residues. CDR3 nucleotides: TGTGCCACCAGCAGACAGGGGAGAACTGAAGCTTTCTTT. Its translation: CATSRQGRTEAFF.

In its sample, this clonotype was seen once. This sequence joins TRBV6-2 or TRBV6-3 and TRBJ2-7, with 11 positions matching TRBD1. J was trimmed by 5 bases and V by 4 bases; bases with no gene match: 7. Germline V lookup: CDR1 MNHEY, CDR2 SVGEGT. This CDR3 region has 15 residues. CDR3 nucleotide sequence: TGTGCCAGCAGTTCTCCGGGACAGGGGGTAAACGAGCAGTACTTC. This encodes CASSSPGQGVNEQYF.

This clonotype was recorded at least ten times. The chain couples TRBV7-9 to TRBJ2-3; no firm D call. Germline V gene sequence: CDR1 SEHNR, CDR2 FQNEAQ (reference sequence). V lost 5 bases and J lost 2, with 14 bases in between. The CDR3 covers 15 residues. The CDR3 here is CASSPSGQLTDTQYF. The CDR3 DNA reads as TGTGCCAGCAGCCCAAGTGGGCAGCTCACAGATACGCAGTATTTT.

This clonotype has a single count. The CDR3 protein is CASSRTDAGDTQYF. DNA for the CDR3: TGTGCCAGCAGCCGGACGGACGCGGGAGATACGCAGTATTTT. The V and J genes are TRBV5-4 and TRBJ2-3; tentatively, D is TRBD2 (5 bases). Germline V CDR1 and CDR2: SGHNT, YYREEE (reference sequence). This CDR3 spans 14 amino acids. Trimming removed 4 bases from V and 5 bases from J, with 14 bases in between.

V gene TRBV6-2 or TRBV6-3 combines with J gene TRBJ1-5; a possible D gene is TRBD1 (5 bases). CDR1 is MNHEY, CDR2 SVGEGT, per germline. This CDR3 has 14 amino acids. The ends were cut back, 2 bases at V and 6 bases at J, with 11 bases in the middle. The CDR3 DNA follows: TGTGCCAGCAGTTACCTTGTGGGGCCTCAGCCCCAGCATTTT. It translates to CASSYLVGPQPQHF.

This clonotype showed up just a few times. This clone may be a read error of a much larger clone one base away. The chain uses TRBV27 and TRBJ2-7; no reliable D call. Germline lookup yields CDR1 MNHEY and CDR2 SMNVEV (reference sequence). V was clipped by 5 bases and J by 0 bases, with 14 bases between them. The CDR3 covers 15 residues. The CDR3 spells CASSLAAQSSYEQYF. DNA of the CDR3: TGTGCCAGCAGTCTTGCAGCACAGAGCTCCTACGAGCAGTACTTC.

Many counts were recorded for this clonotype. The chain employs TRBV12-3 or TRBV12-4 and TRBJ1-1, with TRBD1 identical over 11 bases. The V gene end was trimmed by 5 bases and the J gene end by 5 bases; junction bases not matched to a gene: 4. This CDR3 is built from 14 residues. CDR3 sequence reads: CASSGQGATTEAFF. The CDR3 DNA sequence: TGTGCCAGCAGTGGACAGGGGGCAACAACTGAAGCTTTCTTT.

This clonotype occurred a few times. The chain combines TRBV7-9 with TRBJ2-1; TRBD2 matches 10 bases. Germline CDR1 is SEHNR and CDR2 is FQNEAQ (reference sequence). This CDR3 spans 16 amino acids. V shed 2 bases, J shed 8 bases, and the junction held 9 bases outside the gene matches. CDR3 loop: CASSLRASGRADEQFF. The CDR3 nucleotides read TGTGCCAGCAGCTTAAGAGCGAGCGGGAGGGCCGATGAGCAGTTCTTC.

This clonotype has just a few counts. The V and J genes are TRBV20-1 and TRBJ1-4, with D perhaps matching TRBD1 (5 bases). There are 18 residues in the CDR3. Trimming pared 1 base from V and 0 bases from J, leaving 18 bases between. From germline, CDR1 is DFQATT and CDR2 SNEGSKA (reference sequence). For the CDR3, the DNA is TGCAGTGCTAGAGCCTTGACAGCGACCGTTGCAACTAATGAAAAACTGTTTTTT. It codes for CSARALTATVATNEKLFF.

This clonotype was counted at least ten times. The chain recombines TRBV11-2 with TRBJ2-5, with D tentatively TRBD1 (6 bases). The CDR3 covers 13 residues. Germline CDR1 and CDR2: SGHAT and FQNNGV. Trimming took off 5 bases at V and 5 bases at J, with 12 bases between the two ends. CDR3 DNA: TGTGCCAGCAGCGGCCACAGGGTTGAGACCCAGTACTTC. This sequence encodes CASSGHRVETQYF. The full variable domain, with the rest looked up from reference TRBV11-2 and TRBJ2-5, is EAGVAQSPRYKIIEKRQSVAFWCNPISGHATLYWYQQILGQGPKLLIQFQNNGVVDDSQLPKDRFSAERLKGVDSTLKIQPAKLEDSAVYLCASSGHRVETQYFGPGTRLLVL.

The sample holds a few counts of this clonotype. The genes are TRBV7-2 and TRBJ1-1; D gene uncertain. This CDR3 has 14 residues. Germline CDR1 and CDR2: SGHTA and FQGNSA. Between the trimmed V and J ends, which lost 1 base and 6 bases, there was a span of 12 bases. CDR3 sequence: CASSLVIARSEAFF. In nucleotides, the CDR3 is TGTGCCAGCAGCTTAGTAATCGCGAGGTCTGAAGCTTTCTTT.

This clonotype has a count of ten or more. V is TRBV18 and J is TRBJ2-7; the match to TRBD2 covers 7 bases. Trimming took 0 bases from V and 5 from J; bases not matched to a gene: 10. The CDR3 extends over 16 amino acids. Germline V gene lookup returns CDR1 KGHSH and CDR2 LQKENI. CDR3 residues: CASSPPGGSYLDEQYF. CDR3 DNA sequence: TGTGCCAGCTCACCACCGGGAGGGTCGTATCTCGACGAGCAGTACTTC.

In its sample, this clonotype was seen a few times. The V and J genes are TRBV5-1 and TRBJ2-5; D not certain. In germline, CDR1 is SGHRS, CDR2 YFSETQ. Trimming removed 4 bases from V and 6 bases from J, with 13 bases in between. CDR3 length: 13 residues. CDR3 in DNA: TGCGCCAGCAGCCCAAGAGAGATGAAGACCCAGTACTTC. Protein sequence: CASSPREMKTQYF.

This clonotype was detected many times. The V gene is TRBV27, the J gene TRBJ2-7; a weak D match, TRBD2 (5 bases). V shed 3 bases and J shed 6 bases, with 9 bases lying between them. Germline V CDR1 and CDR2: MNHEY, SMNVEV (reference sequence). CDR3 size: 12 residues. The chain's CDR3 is CASSFGLGEQYF. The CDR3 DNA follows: TGTGCCAGCAGTTTCGGACTCGGCGAGCAGTACTTC.